This passage covers 25 T cell receptor beta chains from one sample sequenced in a study of blood T cell repertoires in COVID-19. Generated by immunoSEQ multiplex PCR, the TCRdb table keeps only in-frame clones and is missing some. Of 160,000 or so clones in the sample, roughly 88% were seen once. Sequencing was performed on PBMCs or T cells enriched from blood (not recorded which). The receptors come from a woman in her fifties or sixties who had recovered from COVID-19.

This clone was counted between two and nine times. This chain links TRBV3-1 (or the pseudogene TRBV3-2) with TRBJ2-7; 7 bases are a match to TRBD1. The junction had 7 bases not matched to a gene; V was cut back by 0 bases and J by 5 bases. The V gene's germline CDR1 is LGHDT and CDR2 YNNKEL (reference sequence). The CDR3 spans 15 residues. CDR3 loop: CASSQDGQVWNEQYF. Written as DNA, the CDR3 is TGTGCCAGCAGCCAAGATGGACAGGTTTGGAACGAGCAGTACTTC.

The chain links TRBV27 to TRBJ1-5, with unresolved D. The CDR3 loop spans 14 amino acids. Germline V gene lookup returns CDR1 MNHEY and CDR2 SMNVEV (reference sequence). V shed 0 bases and J shed 5 bases, with 8 bases lying between them. CDR3 region: CASSLSGSYQPQHF. CDR3 DNA sequence: TGTGCCAGCAGTTTATCGGGCAGCTATCAGCCCCAGCATTTT.

Comments on this clone: The limits of the CDR3 on the DNA are not certain, so only TCRdb's listed CDR3 is given. This chain joins TRBV11-2 and TRBJ1-1. The CDR3 totals 13 residues, both ends included. The germline V gene encodes CDR1 SGHAT and CDR2 FQNNGV. Here the CDR3 reads CASSLEVGTGTFF.

The genes are TRBV6-2 or TRBV6-3 and TRBJ1-1, with TRBD1 as a possible D gene (6 bases). V was pared by 5 bases and J by 6 bases, with 13 bases between. The CDR3 length is 13 residues. Germline V gene data show CDR1 as MNHEY and CDR2 as SVGEGT. CDR3 DNA: TGTGCCAGCAGTATCAGGGGAGTCCCTGAAGCTTTCTTT. Translated, it gives CASSIRGVPEAFF.

This chain connects TRBV5-6 to TRBJ1-2; 8 nucleotides line up with TRBD1. The CDR3 covers 15 residues. With 5 bases clipped from V and 5 bases from J, the junction kept 11 bases outside the gene matches. The germline V gene has CDR1 SGHDT and CDR2 YYEEEE. CDR3 bases: TGTGCCAGCAGAACCACGACAGGGGAAGGGTATGGCTACACCTTC. It specifies CASRTTTGEGYGYTF.

The chain is built from TRBV6-5 and TRBJ2-7, with D possibly being TRBD2 (5 bases). With 5 bases removed from V and 0 bases from J, the gap between germline ends came to 8 bases. CDR3 length: 13 amino acids. Germline V gene data show CDR1 as MNHEY and CDR2 as SVGAGI. The CDR3 here is CASSPGSSYEQYF. CDR3 coding DNA: TGTGCCAGCAGTCCGGGGAGCTCCTACGAGCAGTACTTC.

This rearrangement joins TRBV11-1 to TRBJ1-5; perhaps TRBD1 as D (5 bases). V lost 5 bases and J 3 bases, leaving 11 bases between the germline ends. Germline V gene lookup returns CDR1 SGHAT and CDR2 FQDESV (reference sequence). This CDR3 region has 14 residues. CDR3 coding DNA: TGTGCCAGCAGCGACGGACATCCCAATCAGCCCCAGCATTTT. Amino acid sequence: CASSDGHPNQPQHF.

The genes are TRBV4-1 and TRBJ2-1; D is possibly TRBD2 (6 bases). CDR1 and CDR2 from the germline V gene are MGHRA and YSYEKL. V was cut by 4 bases and J by 0 bases, with 13 bases left in between. The CDR3 spans 16 residues. CDR3 bases: TGCGCCAGCAGCCCCACTAGCACTAGCTCCTACAATGAGCAGTTCTTC. Translation: CASSPTSTSSYNEQFF.

The CDR3 sequence: CASSQAWAAAEAFF. DNA of the CDR3: TGTGCCAGCAGCCAAGCGTGGGCAGCGGCTGAAGCTTTCTTT. The gene calls are TRBV14 and TRBJ1-1, with D unclear. CDR1 is SGHDN and CDR2 is FVKESK in the germline V gene. The CDR3 is 14 residues long. V lost 1 base and J 6 bases, leaving 12 bases between the germline ends.

This clone is a singleton in its sample. The chain links TRBV5-8 to TRBJ1-2; tentatively, D is TRBD1 (5 bases). CDR3 length: 14 amino acids. Trimming left V 2 bases short and J 3 bases short, with 11 bases between. Per the germline V gene, CDR1 is SGHTS and CDR2 is YDEGEE. Written as DNA, the CDR3 is TGTGCCAGCAGCTTCCGTACAGGACACTATGGCTACACCTTC. This translates into CASSFRTGHYGYTF. Full variable domain (outside the CDR3, taken from reference TRBV5-8 and TRBJ1-2): EAGVTQSPTHLIKTRGQQATLRCSPISGHTSVYWYQQALGLGLQFLLWYDEGEERNRGNFPPRFSGRQFPNYSSELNVNALELEDSALYLCASSFRTGHYGYTFGSGTRLTVV.

V is TRBV18 and J is TRBJ2-4; 9 bases are a match to TRBD1. J gave up 7 bases and V 9 bases, and 7 bases lay outside the gene matches. There are 13 residues in the CDR3. Germline lookup yields CDR1 KGHSH and CDR2 LQKENI. CDR3 in amino acids: CASRRTGDNIQYF. The CDR3 DNA reads TGTGCCAGTCGCCGGACAGGGGACAACATTCAGTACTTC.

Only a few counts were recorded for this clone. The chain uses TRBV6-2 or TRBV6-3 and TRBJ2-7; weak D call: TRBD1 (5 bases). Trimming shortened V by 2 bases and J by 3 bases, and 14 bases separated the two germline ends. The germline V gene encodes CDR1 MNHEY and CDR2 SVGEGT. The length of the CDR3 is 15 residues. The CDR3 bases are TGTGCCAGCAGTTACCCGACGGACATTGACTACGAGCAGTACTTC. Translated, it gives CASSYPTDIDYEQYF.

This clone has a single count. V gene TRBV29-1 combines with J gene TRBJ2-7; the match to TRBD1 covers 9 bases. Trimming took 6 bases from V and 3 from J; bases not matched to a gene: 6. The CDR3 has 13 amino acids. Looked up from germline, CDR1 is SQVTM and CDR2 is ANQGSEA. CDR3 in DNA: TGCAGCGTAAGAGTGGACAGGGGCTACGAGCAGTACTTC. Residues: CSVRVDRGYEQYF.

The chain recombines TRBV7-2 with TRBJ2-5; perhaps TRBD2 as D (5 bases). The CDR3 is 15 amino acids. Between the trimmed V and J ends, which lost 5 bases and 5 bases, there was a span of 18 bases. Looked up from germline, CDR1 is SGHTA and CDR2 is FQGNSA. The DNA for the CDR3 is TGTGCCAGCAGCCTGCCAACCCGGGCGGGTGAGACCCAGTACTTC. It encodes CASSLPTRAGETQYF.

The chain carries TRBV11-3 and TRBJ2-3; 9 bases agree with TRBD2. V shed 5 bases and J 0 bases; nucleotides not matched to a gene: 6. This CDR3 comprises 16 residues. From germline, CDR1 is SGHNT and CDR2 YENEEA. In DNA form, the CDR3 reads TGTGCCAGCAGCCGCGCGGGGGGGCTAAGCACAGATACGCAGTATTTT. Amino acid sequence: CASSRAGGLSTDTQYF. The full variable domain, in which reference TRBV11-3 and TRBJ2-3 provide the parts outside the CDR3, is EAGVVQSPRYKIIEKKQPVAFWCNPISGHNTLYWYLQNLGQGPELLIRYENEEAVDDSQLPKDRFSAERLKGVDSTLKIQPAELGDSAVYLCASSRAGGLSTDTQYFGPGTRLTVL.

V usage is TRBV7-9 and J usage is TRBJ2-2, with D perhaps matching TRBD2 (7 bases). V lost 5 bases and J lost 4, with 14 bases in between. There are 15 residues in the CDR3. Germline values: CDR1 SEHNR, CDR2 FQNEAQ (reference sequence). This CDR3 reads CASSPYGGPTGELFF. CDR3 in DNA: TGTGCCAGCAGCCCGTACGGGGGGCCCACCGGGGAGCTGTTTTTT.

The J gene is TRBJ1-4, the V gene TRBV9, with TRBD1 as a possible D gene (5 bases). The CDR3 sequence is 11 residues long. Deletions cut 3 bases from V and 17 bases from J, with 14 bases between. Germline-derived CDR1 and CDR2 are SGDLS and YYNGEE. The CDR3 DNA is TGTGCCAGCAGCGGCTCCGGGGGGTTTTTTTTT. Protein product: CASSGSGGFFF.

This clone was counted once. V is TRBV7-6 and J is TRBJ1-1; 7 bases are shared with TRBD1. The germline CDR1 and CDR2 sequences are SGHVS and FNYEAQ. J lost 7 bases, V lost 4 bases, and 9 bases had no gene match. CDR3 size: 14 residues. CDR3 amino acids: CASSSGPRGVEAFF. The CDR3 bases are TGTGCCAGCAGCTCGGGCCCCAGGGGGGTTGAAGCTTTCTTT.

The chain links TRBV27 to TRBJ1-2, with D unresolved. Per the germline V gene, CDR1 is MNHEY and CDR2 is SMNVEV (reference sequence). The CDR3 length is 12 residues. The V end was cut by 3 bases, the J end by 5 bases, with 7 bases between. The CDR3 loop reads CASSFRGYGYTF. As DNA, the CDR3 is TGTGCCAGCAGTTTCCGGGGTTATGGCTACACCTTC.

V usage is TRBV7-2 and J usage is TRBJ2-7; TRBD2 might be the D (5 bases). Germline CDR1 reads SGHTA; CDR2 reads FQGNSA. CDR3 length equals 13 residues. Trimming removed 3 bases at V and 3 bases at J, with 9 bases between. This CDR3 is CASSLTTYYEQYF. CDR3 DNA: TGTGCCAGCAGCTTGACTACTTACTACGAGCAGTACTTC.

This chain uses TRBV2 with TRBJ2-5, with a possible D match to TRBD1 (6 bases). The CDR3 is 15 residues long. V was trimmed by 1 base and J by 3 bases, leaving 12 bases between them. Germline CDR1 SNHLY, CDR2 FYNNEI. The CDR3 here is CASSEVVRGKETQYF. In nucleotides, the CDR3 is TGTGCCAGCAGTGAAGTCGTCAGGGGAAAAGAGACCCAGTACTTC.

This clone was seen a handful of times. The V gene is TRBV4-2, the J gene TRBJ2-2, with D perhaps matching TRBD1 (8 bases). The CDR3 length is 16 residues. V lost 3 bases to trimming and J lost 3 bases, with 14 bases between them. Looked up from germline, CDR1 is LGHNA and CDR2 is YNFKEQ. CDR3 loop: CASSQGGTGHTGELFF. DNA of the CDR3: TGTGCCAGCAGCCAGGGGGGGACAGGTCACACCGGGGAGCTGTTTTTT.

The CDR3 DNA reads as TGCAGCGTCCAGTCGCCCGCGGGCGAGCAGTACTTC. Its protein is CSVQSPAGEQYF. J is TRBJ2-7 and V is TRBV29-1; weak D call: TRBD2 (5 bases). Per germline, CDR1 SQVTM and CDR2 ANQGSEA. V gave up 6 bases and J gave up 6 bases, with 15 bases separating them. The CDR3 is 12 residues long.

The chain recombines TRBV7-6 with TRBJ1-5; D is ambiguous. Looked up from germline, CDR1 is SGHVS and CDR2 is FNYEAQ. Deletions cut 1 base from V and 8 bases from J, with 12 bases between. This CDR3 spans 14 amino acids. The CDR3: CASSLEVASEPQHF. The CDR3 DNA sequence: TGTGCCAGCAGCTTAGAAGTAGCGTCGGAGCCCCAGCATTTT.

This clone was seen a few times. The V and J genes are TRBV6-1 and TRBJ1-3, with D possibly matching TRBD1 (5 bases). V lost 0 bases and J 9 bases, leaving 18 bases between the germline ends. The CDR3 has 16 amino acids. The V gene's germline CDR1 is MNHNS and CDR2 SASEGT. The CDR3 loop reads CASSEALEAPGGTIYF. The CDR3 DNA reads as TGTGCCAGCAGTGAAGCGTTAGAAGCTCCCGGGGGCACCATATATTTT.